This T cell receptor beta chain was captured by sequencing in a study of blood T cell repertoires in COVID-19. For the study at large: Nucleic acid was either cDNA or gDNA, and it came from T cells, B-cell-depleted T cells, or PBMCs.

TCRdb's copy holds only in-frame clones and misses some; the assay was immunoSEQ multiplex PCR. This sample carries over 100,000 clones, around 86% of them seen once, and the ten largest clones take more than 7.5%. There are 15 residues in the CDR3. V was shortened by 6 bases and J by 2 bases, with 14 bases between the two germline ends. Germline V gene sequence: CDR1 MGHRA, CDR2 YSYEKL. The sequence was collected from a woman aged 55 to 70 with active or convalescent COVID-19. The chain joins TRBV4-1 to TRBJ1-3; D perhaps matches TRBD1 (6 bases). What was sequenced was peripheral blood. The DNA for the CDR3 is TGCGCCAGCAGGGAGATACAGGGTACTGGAAACACCATATATTTT. Translated: CASREIQGTGNTIYF.